This T cell receptor beta chain is from a study of T cells after yellow fever vaccination (dated by TCRdb to 2018 to 2020). About the study as a whole: The SMART-Seq v4 Ultra Low Input RNA kit was used to prepare libraries from fractions with low cell numbers. To follow T-cell clones before and after both primary and booster YFV17D yellow fever vaccination, bulk TCR alpha and beta repertoires underwent longitudinal sequencing. Two healthy male donors, one aged 18 to 30 and one aged 30 to 40 years, made up the cohort. Blood was collected at multiple timepoints before and after primary and secondary immunization, and bulk PBMC replicates and cell subsets were isolated. General findings and caveats noted by the study authors: Computational filtering was required because FACS-sorted repertoires could contain abundant contaminating clonotypes from the bulk population. Compared with the primary T-cell response, the secondary T-cell response was faster but weaker, reaching its peak on day 5 rather than on day 15. Most clones expanded after primary vaccination (almost 97% of CD4 and 88% of CD8) were re-detected after the booster, suggesting that broad memory maintenance occurred. The study included only two donors, which limits how far the findings can be generalized. A small share of clonotypes was detected in both CD4 and CD8 compartments, with the overlap likely arising from convergent recombination.

This clonotype was detected many times. There is no known antigen for this receptor. No qualities accompany the bases; no much larger clone lies one base away. What the treatment or condition label conveys for this sample: live attenuated yellow fever vaccine strain. A standard Ficoll-Paque protocol was used to isolate PBMCs from peripheral blood. Dynabeads CD4 and CD8 positive selection kits were used to isolate CD4 and CD8 T-cell fractions. TriZol was used to extract RNA from bulk PBMCs, from CD4 and CD8 fractions, and from dextramer-positive and dextramer-negative fractions. TCR cDNA was made using 5'RACE template switching, a step that added a universal primer site and unique molecular identifiers. Priming for cDNA synthesis came from both the TCR alpha and TCR beta constant segments. Two PCR steps were used to amplify libraries, with sample barcodes and sequencing adapters being added in the second step. Sequencing of the libraries was done on either Illumina HiSeq 2500 (2x100 bp) or NovaSeq (2x150 bp). The authors' pipeline ran thus. Reads were demultiplexed and collapsed into UMI consensus sequences with MIGEC, and V(D)J alignment was performed with MiXCR. Vaccine-responding clonotypes were defined with edgeR using replicate PBMC samples, requiring FDR below 0.01 and a log2 fold change above 5 up to day 15. CD4 or CD8 identity was assigned to each bulk clonotype according to whether the clonotype was present at higher abundance in the sequenced CD4 repertoire or the sequenced CD8 repertoire. TCRdb cleaned the public reads at Q25 with fastp, built clones with MiXCR and kept in-frame beta chains. For every CDR3 protein sequence, its rows merge into one entry that carries the most common genes and DNA. What appears here as the V and J calls and clone size reflects TCRdb's work, not the paper's. The sample yields about 29,000 distinct CDR3 sequences; around 5% were counted once. The leading ten clones occupy just over 40% of the sample.

This TCR was sampled from a young man who received the YFV17D yellow fever vaccine. Material: CD8+ T cells sorted from PBMCs, obtained 10 days after the yellow fever booster vaccination.

The sequenced DNA is TGTGCCAGCAGTTTCCTGGGGAGGACCCAAGAGACCCAGTACTTC. This codes for CASSFLGRTQETQYF. This chain is built from TRBV28 and TRBJ2-5; the D gene is perhaps TRBD2, from 6 matching bases. V is pared back by 3 bases and J by 1 base, with 12 bases lying between the germline termini. According to the germline V gene, CDR1 reads MDHEN and CDR2 reads SYDVKM. Spanning cysteine to phenylalanine, the CDR3 consists of 15 amino acids. The only DNA kept is the CDR3, 45 bases in frame from the first base.